The 27 T cell receptor beta chains reported below all come from one sample, sequenced in a study of T cells in localized non-small cell lung cancer (dated by TCRdb to 2018 to 2020). Libraries were built with the immunoSEQ multiplex PCR assay. In TCRdb, the immuneACCESS table is reduced to in-frame sequences with V and J assigned. These tables do not hold every clone; where another copy was compared, an unresolved V gene accounts for under half, and the others remain unexplained. In this sample the table shows tens of thousands of clones, more than 70% of which occur a single time. Of the sample, 15% to 20% is held by the ten largest clones. Sequenced material: PBMCs, taken before any cancer treatment. The receptors stem from a woman aged 35-75 years with stage II squamous cell lung carcinoma.

The V gene is TRBV27, the J gene TRBJ2-7; D unresolved. The V gene lost 6 bases and the J gene lost 6 bases, with 12 bases spanning the gap. Germline V lookup: CDR1 MNHEY, CDR2 SMNVEV (reference sequence). The CDR3 is 12 residues long. CDR3 protein: CASSHTPREQYF. The CDR3 coding sequence is TGTGCCAGCAGCCACACTCCTCGCGAGCAGTACTTC.

The sample holds one count of this clone. The rearrangement uses TRBV27 and TRBJ1-5, with 11 bases that match TRBD1. The CDR3 extends over 16 amino acids. CDR1 MNHEY and CDR2 SMNVEV come from the germline V gene (reference sequence). J was trimmed by 3 bases and V by 7 bases; bases with no gene match: 8. The CDR3 is CASNPGTGGNNQPQHF. The DNA for the CDR3 is TGTGCCAGCAACCCCGGGACAGGGGGTAACAATCAGCCCCAGCATTTT.

The chain is built from TRBV18 and TRBJ2-1; 16 bases align to TRBD2. V was clipped by 4 bases and J by 0 bases; unmatched bases: 6. CDR1 and CDR2 from the germline V gene are KGHSH and LQKENI. The CDR3 covers 19 residues. Written as DNA, the CDR3 is TGTGCCAGCTCACTAGGGACTAGCGGGAGGGCTAGCTCCTACAATGAGCAGTTCTTC. Translating it yields CASSLGTSGRASSYNEQFF.

The V call is TRBV6-5, the J call TRBJ1-2; the D gene is possibly TRBD1 (6 bases). The CDR3 runs to 13 residues. Trimming cost V 7 bases and J 7 bases, with 16 bases left between them. Germline CDR1 reads MNHEY; CDR2 reads SVGAGI. The CDR3 coding sequence is TGTGCCAGCACCAAGGGGGGGAGTAGTGGCTACACCTTC. This translates into CASTKGGSSGYTF.

This clone has more than one count but fewer than ten. The V and J genes are TRBV30 and TRBJ2-1, with 7 bases that match TRBD1. After removal of 0 bases from V and 4 bases from J, the junction contained 3 bases not matched to a gene. Germline loops: CDR1 GTSNPN, CDR2 SVGIG (reference sequence). The CDR3 has 14 residues. The CDR3 sequence: CAWSVGQEYNEQFF. CDR3 bases: TGTGCCTGGAGTGTCGGACAGGAGTACAATGAGCAGTTCTTC.

The J gene is TRBJ1-1, the V gene TRBV5-1; D unresolved. Germline V gene data show CDR1 as SGHRS and CDR2 as YFSETQ. The V gene lost 0 bases and the J gene lost 6 bases, with 6 bases spanning the gap. CDR3 size: 12 residues. CDR3 protein: CASSLGEAEAFF. The DNA for the CDR3 is TGCGCCAGCAGCTTGGGGGAGGCTGAAGCTTTCTTT.

The chain links TRBV12-5 to TRBJ1-1; TRBD1 aligns across 7 bases. This CDR3 is built from 16 residues. Germline lookup yields CDR1 LGHNT and CDR2 FRNRAP. J lost 2 bases, V lost 2 bases, and 8 bases had no gene match. The CDR3 DNA sequence: TGTGCTAGTGGTTTGAGAAACAGGGGCTATAACACTGAAGCTTTCTTT. Protein: CASGLRNRGYNTEAFF.

This chain joins TRBV6-5 and TRBJ2-5, with D possibly matching TRBD1 (6 bases). The V end was cut by 6 bases, the J end by 9 bases, with 23 bases between. From germline, CDR1 is MNHEY and CDR2 SVGAGI. The CDR3 has 15 amino acids. CDR3 loop: CASSPNPASKGAQYF. For the CDR3, the DNA is TGTGCCAGCAGCCCCAATCCGGCTAGCAAGGGGGCCCAGTACTTC.

The chain joins TRBV7-2 to TRBJ2-1; 10 nucleotides match TRBD2. The CDR3 is 17 amino acids. The germline gives CDR1 SGHTA, CDR2 FQGNSA. Trimming at V came to 6 bases and at J to 9 bases, leaving 17 bases not matched to a gene. The CDR3 protein is CASSSKGRLAGEGEQFF. For the CDR3, the DNA is TGTGCCAGCAGTTCTAAGGGCAGGCTAGCGGGAGAAGGTGAGCAGTTCTTC.

This chain links TRBV7-2 with TRBJ2-7; 12 bases agree with TRBD2. V shed 5 bases and J 6 bases; nucleotides not matched to a gene: 8. The CDR3 runs to 15 residues. Germline assignment: CDR1 SGHTA and CDR2 FQGNSA. CDR3 nucleotide sequence: TGTGCCAGCAGCGTGGCCGGGACTAGCGGGCCCGAGCAGTACTTC. Protein product: CASSVAGTSGPEQYF.

This rearrangement joins TRBV7-8 to TRBJ1-1; D perhaps matches TRBD1 (6 bases). Trimming removed 5 bases at V and 1 base at J, with 11 bases between. The CDR3 has 14 residues. Germline V lookup: CDR1 SGHVS, CDR2 FQNEAQ. CDR3 residues: CASSGRTANTEAFF. The CDR3 region has the DNA TGTGCCAGCAGCGGACGGACAGCGAACACTGAAGCTTTCTTT.

This clone has just one count. The rearrangement uses TRBV5-6 and TRBJ1-5; maybe TRBD1 (6 bases). The V gene's germline CDR1 is SGHDT and CDR2 YYEEEE. Trimming took off 5 bases at V and 1 base at J, with 13 bases between the two ends. This CDR3 comprises 15 residues. Written as DNA, the CDR3 is TGTGCCAGCAGTCAGCAGGGGAACAGCAATCAGCCCCAGCATTTT. Amino acid sequence: CASSQQGNSNQPQHF.

The chain carries TRBV25-1 and TRBJ1-1, with D perhaps TRBD1 (5 bases). Germline loops: CDR1 MGHDK, CDR2 SYGVNS. The V and J ends lost 6 bases and 3 bases respectively, with 17 bases between them. The CDR3 spans 15 residues. The CDR3 DNA reads as TGTGCCAGCAGCTCCAGTCTGCCGGGACACACTGAAGCTTTCTTT. Its translation: CASSSSLPGHTEAFF. Full variable domain (outside the CDR3, taken from reference TRBV25-1 and TRBJ1-1): EADIYQTPRYLVIGTGKKITLECSQTMGHDKMYWYQQDPGMELHLIHYSYGVNSTEKGDLSSESTVSRIRTEHFPLTLESARPSHTSQYLCASSSSLPGHTEAFFGQGTRLTVV.

The gene calls are TRBV18 and TRBJ1-4; 8 bases fit TRBD1. V lost 3 bases and J lost 8; bases outside the gene matches: 14. From germline, CDR1 is KGHSH and CDR2 LQKENI. The CDR3 sequence is 17 residues long. CDR3 in DNA: TGTGCCAGCTCACCTCCGTCGACAGGGGTTATAGGGGAAAAACTGTTTTTT. Its protein product is CASSPPSTGVIGEKLFF.

The chain couples TRBV4-2 to TRBJ1-1; 8 positions match TRBD1. The CDR3 spans 16 residues. CDR1 and CDR2 (germline): LGHNA, YNFKEQ. V lost 0 bases, J lost 1 base, and 4 bases stayed unmatched. As DNA, the CDR3 is TGTGCCAGCAGCCAAGAAGGACAGGGAACGAACACTGAAGCTTTCTTT. Translating gives CASSQEGQGTNTEAFF.

V and J are TRBV4-2 and TRBJ1-5; the D is unclear. CDR3 length: 13 amino acids. V lost 0 bases and J lost 5, with 5 bases in between. Germline values: CDR1 LGHNA, CDR2 YNFKEQ. The CDR3 spells CASSQDGDQPQHF. CDR3 bases: TGTGCCAGCAGCCAAGATGGGGATCAGCCCCAGCATTTT.

The chain employs TRBV28 and TRBJ1-5; no reliable D call. Germline V lookup: CDR1 MDHEN, CDR2 SYDVKM. The CDR3 runs to 15 residues. The ends were cut back, 5 bases at V and 4 bases at J, with 15 bases in the middle. In DNA form, the CDR3 reads TGTGCCAGCAGTCTCCGTGGGGTGGGGAATCAGCCCCAGCATTTT. Protein sequence: CASSLRGVGNQPQHF.

This chain uses TRBV25-1 with TRBJ2-2; perhaps TRBD1 as D (6 bases). V lost 6 bases to trimming and J lost 2 bases, with 10 bases between them. The CDR3 consists of 14 residues. Germline CDR1 reads MGHDK; CDR2 reads SYGVNS. The CDR3 loop is CASSGTHNTGELFF. In DNA form, the CDR3 reads TGTGCCAGCAGCGGGACACATAACACCGGGGAGCTGTTTTTT.

The rearrangement links TRBV5-1 to TRBJ1-1; D may be TRBD1 (5 bases). Trimming removed 6 bases from V and 3 bases from J, with 15 bases in between. The CDR3 contains 14 residues. Germline CDR1 is SGHRS and CDR2 is YFSETQ. The CDR3 DNA sequence: TGCGCCAGCACTTGGGGGGACGGGCACACTGAAGCTTTCTTT. It translates to CASTWGDGHTEAFF. The full variable domain, completed using reference TRBV5-1 and TRBJ1-1, is KAGVTQTPRYLIKTRGQQVTLSCSPISGHRSVSWYQQTPGQGLQFLFEYFSETQRNKGNFPGRFSGRQFSNSRSEMNVSTLELGDSALYLCASTWGDGHTEAFFGQGTRLTVV.

The chain joins TRBV5-6 to TRBJ2-7; D is unresolved. The CDR3 loop spans 11 amino acids. V lost 4 bases and J 3 bases, leaving 5 bases between the germline ends. Germline V lookup: CDR1 SGHDT, CDR2 YYEEEE. The CDR3 nucleotides are TGTGCCAGCAGCACCGACTACGAGCAGTACTTC. It encodes CASSTDYEQYF.

This clone was detected only a few times. The V gene is TRBV11-3, the J gene TRBJ2-7; D assignment may be TRBD1 or TRBD2 (5 bases each). The germline gives CDR1 SGHNT, CDR2 YENEEA. There are 14 residues in the CDR3. Deletions cut 0 bases from V and 5 bases from J, with 11 bases between. CDR3 sequence reads: CASSLEGTGNEQYF. DNA of the CDR3: TGTGCCAGCAGCTTAGAAGGGACCGGCAACGAGCAGTACTTC.

This chain joins TRBV19 and TRBJ1-4; D may be TRBD1 (5 bases). The CDR3 totals 15 residues. V was trimmed by 5 bases and J by 1 base, leaving 11 bases between them. Per germline, CDR1 LNHDA and CDR2 SQIVND (reference sequence). As DNA, the CDR3 is TGTGCCAGTAGTCCCCAGGGTGTAACTAATGAAAAACTGTTTTTT. Protein product: CASSPQGVTNEKLFF.

This sequence joins TRBV25-1 and TRBJ2-3, with TRBD2 matching over 14 bases. The junction had 2 bases not matched to a gene; V was cut back by 2 bases and J by 4 bases. This CDR3 contains 16 residues. CDR1 is MGHDK, CDR2 SYGVNS, per germline. CDR3 DNA sequence: TGTGCCAGCAGTGAAGGGACTAGCGGGAGAGCAGATACGCAGTATTTT. It codes for CASSEGTSGRADTQYF. Drawing the rest from reference TRBV25-1 and TRBJ2-3, the complete variable domain is EADIYQTPRYLVIGTGKKITLECSQTMGHDKMYWYQQDPGMELHLIHYSYGVNSTEKGDLSSESTVSRIRTEHFPLTLESARPSHTSQYLCASSEGTSGRADTQYFGPGTRLTVL.

This sequence joins TRBV6-5 and TRBJ2-3, with unresolved D. The CDR3 is 13 amino acids. CDR1 is MNHEY and CDR2 is SVGAGI in the germline V gene. The V gene lost 6 bases and the J gene lost 1 base, with 8 bases spanning the gap. CDR3 DNA: TGTGCCAGCAGATCTCTCGGCACAGATACGCAGTATTTT. Translation: CASRSLGTDTQYF.

This rearrangement joins TRBV6-1 to TRBJ2-1; TRBD1 might be the D (5 bases). Germline CDR1 reads MNHNS; CDR2 reads SASEGT. Trimming cost V 4 bases and J 15 bases, with 22 bases left between them. The CDR3 spans 14 residues. In DNA form, the CDR3 reads TGTGCCAGCAGTGTTTTGGTGGAGAGCCCAAGGGGGTTCTTC. It encodes CASSVLVESPRGFF.

The J gene is TRBJ1-1, the V gene TRBV5-1; 7 bases line up with TRBD1. The CDR3 is 13 residues long. J was trimmed by 6 bases and V by 4 bases; bases with no gene match: 6. Germline loops: CDR1 SGHRS, CDR2 YFSETQ. The chain's CDR3 is CASSPGTAPEAFF. Written as DNA, the CDR3 is TGCGCCAGCAGCCCGGGGACAGCTCCTGAAGCTTTCTTT.

This clone has only one observation. The CDR3, as DNA: TGTGCCAGCAGCTTAGCGGGGTTCTACAATGAGCAGTTCTTC. Amino acids: CASSLAGFYNEQFF. The V and J genes are TRBV7-2 and TRBJ2-1; D unresolved. Germline CDR1 and CDR2: SGHTA and FQGNSA. This CDR3 comprises 14 residues. The V end lost 0 bases, the J end lost 3 bases, and 6 bases lay between the germline ends.